This entry describes one T cell receptor beta chain. The germline CDR1 and CDR2 sequences are SGHTS and YDEGEE. This CDR3 is built from 19 residues. Losses at the gene ends were 4 bases for V and 5 bases for J; bases not matched to a gene: 20. The data stem from a study of blood T cell repertoires in COVID-19. Only in-frame clones appear in the TCRdb table, and some are missing; sequencing was by immunoSEQ multiplex PCR. The table has 100,000 to 150,000 clones, 90% seen once. This TCR derives from a woman between 55 and 75 years old with COVID-19, enrolled during active disease. Sequencing used peripheral blood. The chain recombines TRBV5-8 with TRBJ1-1; 10 bases fit TRBD1. In DNA form, the CDR3 reads TGTGCCAGCAGCCTTGGTCGGACCGGGACAGGGGAGGGATGGACTGAAGCTTTCTTT. Protein: CASSLGRTGTGEGWTEAFF. The full variable domain, its missing parts supplied by reference TRBV5-8 and TRBJ1-1, is EAGVTQSPTHLIKTRGQQATLRCSPISGHTSVYWYQQALGLGLQFLLWYDEGEERNRGNFPPRFSGRQFPNYSSELNVNALELEDSALYLCASSLGRTGTGEGWTEAFFGQGTRLTVV.